A selection of T cell receptor beta chains follows, all from one sample in a study of CD8+ T cells in alopecia areata. The data were produced by immunoSEQ multiplex PCR, yet TCRdb's version contains in-frame clones alone and is incomplete. The data contain 120,000 or so clones, approximately 60% of them singletons. The sample consisted of CD4+ T cells sorted from blood, taken at week 4, from a patient treated with tofacitinib. These receptor sequences come from a human donor with alopecia areata. Each CDR3 is given without its conserved first and last residue. A D gene is named only where the DNA matches it firmly.

CDR3 protein | D gene | V gene
ASSLLKGDAEAF | - | TRBV5-1
SVHQGDEQY | TRBD1 | TRBV29-1
AISDPGTSNQPQH | - | TRBV10-3
ASSQDLTGGGVGDTQY | TRBD2 | TRBV4-3
SYSVGGITDTQY | TRBD2 | TRBV29-1
ASSRTGHQETQY | TRBD1 | TRBV5-1
ASSLSGGSSYEQY | TRBD2 | TRBV27
AWSVPEWSSGRATRTQY | TRBD2 | TRBV30
ASSGTSGSSYEQY | TRBD2 | TRBV2
SARDETQY | - | TRBV20-1
AWSADPGSNQPQH | - | TRBV30
ASSSSSYNEQF | - | TRBV9
ASSFPGRVDYGYT | - | TRBV5-1
ASSKSGIDTQY | - | TRBV2